The rows below give T cell receptor beta chains drawn from one sample of a study of Ad26.COV2.S vaccination and SARS-CoV-2 variants. Clones were sequenced by immunoSEQ multiplex PCR, and TCRdb holds only the in-frame ones, with some missing. The sample lists roughly 500,000 clones, approximately 88% occurring once. Sequenced here: peripheral blood, sampled in a trial of Ad26.COV2.S vaccine versus placebo. The receptors derive from a person between 18 and 60 years old who received the Ad26.COV2.S COVID-19 vaccine or a placebo. Each CDR3 is given with its conserved first and last residue. The D gene is left open where the match is weak. Only part of the rows carry a size: once, few, many, or a class if the clone is expanded.

V gene	D gene	clone size	CDR3 length	J gene	CDR3 DNA	CDR3 protein
TRBV28	TRBD2	-	12	TRBJ2-1	TGTGCCAGCAGTTTGATTGACGGGAGGGGGTTCTTC	CASSLIDGRGFF
TRBV5-1	-	-	14	TRBJ2-1	TGCGCCAGCAGCGTGGACAGCACCTACAATGAGCAGTTCTTC	CASSVDSTYNEQFF
TRBV3-1/TRBV3-2	-	-	16	TRBJ1-6	TGTGCCAGCAGCCAAGATCGAGGGAGCCCTCGTTCACCCCTCCACTTT	CASSQDRGSPRSPLHF
TRBV18	-	-	17	TRBJ1-3	TGTGCCAGCTCACCCCTTGGTGGAGGGAGCTCTGGAAACACCATATATTTT	CASSPLGGGSSGNTIYF
TRBV19	TRBD1	-	14	TRBJ2-4	TGTGCCAGTAGTGATGACAGGGGGGAAAACATTCAGTACTTC	CASSDDRGENIQYF
TRBV5-1	TRBD2	-	14	TRBJ2-5	TGCGCCAGCACCACCGGGACTAGCGTCCCGACCCAGTACTTC	CASTTGTSVPTQYF
TRBV3-1/TRBV3-2	TRBD2	-	14	TRBJ2-7	TGTGCCAGCAGGACTAGCGGGAGCAAGTACGAGCAGTACTTC	CASRTSGSKYEQYF
TRBV14	TRBD1	-	12	TRBJ1-2	TGTGCCAGCAGCAGACAGGGGCACGGCTACACCTTC	CASSRQGHGYTF
TRBV5-1	TRBD1	-	17	TRBJ1-2	TGCGCCAGCAGCTTGGGTTGGGGACAGGGTCTTTCGTATGGCTACACCTTC	CASSLGWGQGLSYGYTF
TRBV28	-	-	16	TRBJ2-5	TGTGCCAGCAGTTCCCCGGAGGGCGAATGGGGGGAGACCCAGTACTTC	CASSSPEGEWGETQYF
TRBV30	TRBD2	-	15	TRBJ2-7	TGTGCCTGGAGTCTCGGCGCGGGAGGGCCCGGCGAGCAGTACTTC	CAWSLGAGGPGEQYF
TRBV21-1	-	-	16	TRBJ1-2	TGTGCCAGCAGCAAAACCTCCGGGACAGCTAACTATGGCTACACCTTC	CASSKTSGTANYGYTF
TRBV19	-	-	15	TRBJ1-2	TGTGCCAGTAGTCTCCCCGGATCAGGGTGGAAGAGCTACACCTTC	CASSLPGSGWKSYTF
TRBV12-3/TRBV12-4	-	-	13	TRBJ1-1	TGTGCCAGCAGTCGAGGGAAGAACACTGAAGCTTTCTTT	CASSRGKNTEAFF
TRBV13	TRBD1	-	18	TRBJ2-6	TGTGCCAGCAGTCCCCGGGACAGGGGCCTTCCTGGGGCCAACGTCCTGACTTTC	CASSPRDRGLPGANVLTF
TRBV4-3	TRBD2	once	17	TRBJ2-1	TGCGCCAGCAGCCACTCAAGAGCGGGGAGACCCTACAATGAGCAGTTCTTC	CASSHSRAGRPYNEQFF
TRBV5-1	TRBD2	-	15	TRBJ2-2	TGCGCCAGCAAGAGGACTAGCGGGAGTGCCGGGGAGCTGTTTTTT	CASKRTSGSAGELFF
TRBV29-1	-	-	14	TRBJ1-3	TGCAGCGTTGATCGGCAGAACTCTGGAAACACCATATATTTT	CSVDRQNSGNTIYF
TRBV6-5	TRBD1	-	11	TRBJ1-2	TGTGCCAGCAGCCAGGGACAGGGCTACACCTTC	CASSQGQGYTF
TRBV19	-	few	15	TRBJ1-6	TGTGCCAGTAGTCCCGAACATGCCTGGGAATCACCCCTCCACTTT	CASSPEHAWESPLHF
TRBV7-2	TRBD2	-	16	TRBJ2-3	TGTGCCAGCAGCTCTAGCGGGAACCCTAGCACAGATACGCAGTATTTT	CASSSSGNPSTDTQYF
TRBV11-3	TRBD1	-	16	TRBJ2-7	TGTGCCAGCAGCTTGGGTGGACAGGGGGCCTCCTACGAGCAGTACTTC	CASSLGGQGASYEQYF
TRBV6-2/TRBV6-3	-	-	17	TRBJ2-5	TGTGCCAGCACCCCCGGGGTGCCGGATCCTCGTAAAGAGACCCAGTACTTC	CASTPGVPDPRKETQYF
TRBV4-1	TRBD2	-	21	TRBJ2-1	TGCGCCAGCAGCCAGCGCTTGGGGACTAGCGGGTCCCATTGGTTTAACAATGAGCAGTTCTTC	CASSQRLGTSGSHWFNNEQFF
TRBV7-2	TRBD2	-	15	TRBJ2-2	TGTGCCAGCAGCGCCCTGCGAGCGGGAACCGGGGAGCTGTTTTTT	CASSALRAGTGELFF
TRBV19	-	few	14	TRBJ1-5	TGTGCCAGTAGTATGATGGGTAGCAATCAGCCCCAGCATTTT	CASSMMGSNQPQHF
TRBV2	TRBD1	-	15	TRBJ1-4	TGTGCCAGCAGTGAACTGACAGGGAATAATGAAAAACTGTTTTTT	CASSELTGNNEKLFF
TRBV5-1	-	-	14	TRBJ2-2	TGCGCCAGCAGCTCACTCCAGAGGGCCGGGGAGCTGTTTTTT	CASSSLQRAGELFF
TRBV7-9	-	-	14	TRBJ1-6	TGTGCCAGCAGCTCCGATGCGGATAATTCACCCCTCCACTTT	CASSSDADNSPLHF
TRBV11-3	-	-	14	TRBJ2-2	TGTGCCAGCAGCTTGTCGGGGAACACCGGGGAGCTGTTTTTT	CASSLSGNTGELFF
TRBV20-1	-	-	16	TRBJ1-4	TGCAGTGCTAGTTCGCGGGGGCCGGAATTAGTTGAAAAACTGTTTTTT	CSASSRGPELVEKLFF
TRBV4-2	-	-	14	TRBJ1-1	TGTGCCAGCAGCTCGGGAGGCTGGGACACTGAAGCTTTCTTT	CASSSGGWDTEAFF
TRBV19	-	once	14	TRBJ2-2	TGTGCCAGTAGTATAGATACCCACGGCGGGGAGCTGTTTTTT	CASSIDTHGGELFF
TRBV28	TRBD1	-	16	TRBJ2-4	TGTGCCAGCAGTTTAGGGGCGGGACAGGGAAGGTACATTCAGTACTTC	CASSLGAGQGRYIQYF
TRBV9	-	once	13	TRBJ1-1	TGTGCCAGCAGCGAATTGGGGAACACTGAAGCTTTCTTT	CASSELGNTEAFF
TRBV5-1	TRBD2	-	17	TRBJ2-1	TGCGCCAGCAGCTTGGTGGCGACTAGCGGCTCCTACAATGAGCAGTTCTTC	CASSLVATSGSYNEQFF
TRBV18	-	-	13	TRBJ2-1	TGTGCCAGCTCACCTATCAGGGTACCTGAGCAGTTCTTC	CASSPIRVPEQFF